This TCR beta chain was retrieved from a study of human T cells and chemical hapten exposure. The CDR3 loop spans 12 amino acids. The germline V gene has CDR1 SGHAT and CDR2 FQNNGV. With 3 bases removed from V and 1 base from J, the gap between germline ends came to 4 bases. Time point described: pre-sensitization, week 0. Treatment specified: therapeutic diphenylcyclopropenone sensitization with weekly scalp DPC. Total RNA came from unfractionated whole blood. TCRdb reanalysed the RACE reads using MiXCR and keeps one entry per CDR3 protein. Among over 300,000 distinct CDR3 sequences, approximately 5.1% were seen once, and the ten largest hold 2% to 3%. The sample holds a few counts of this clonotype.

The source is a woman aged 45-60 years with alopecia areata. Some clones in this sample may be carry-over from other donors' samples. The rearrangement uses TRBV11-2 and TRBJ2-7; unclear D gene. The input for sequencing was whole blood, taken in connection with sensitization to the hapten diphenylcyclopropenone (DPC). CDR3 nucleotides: TGTGCCAGCAGCTTCATATCCTACGAGCAGTACTTC. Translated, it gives CASSFISYEQYF.